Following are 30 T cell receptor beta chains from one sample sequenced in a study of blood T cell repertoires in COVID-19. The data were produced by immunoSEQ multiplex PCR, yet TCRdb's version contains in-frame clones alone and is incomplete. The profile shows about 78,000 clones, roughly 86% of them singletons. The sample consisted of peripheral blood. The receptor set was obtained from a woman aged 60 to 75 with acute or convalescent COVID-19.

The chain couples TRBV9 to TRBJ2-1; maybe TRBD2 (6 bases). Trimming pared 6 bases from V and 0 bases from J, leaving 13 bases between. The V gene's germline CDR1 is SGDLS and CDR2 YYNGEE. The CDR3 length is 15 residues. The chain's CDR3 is CASTPGGSSYNEQFF. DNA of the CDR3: TGTGCCAGCACCCCTGGGGGGAGCTCCTACAATGAGCAGTTCTTC.

As DNA, the CDR3 is TGTGCCACCAGTGATTCGAGGACAGGGGTGGAGAACACTGAAGCTTTCTTT. Translation gives CATSDSRTGVENTEAFF. The V call is TRBV24-1, the J call TRBJ1-1, with TRBD1 identical over 9 bases. Germline V lookup: CDR1 KGHDR, CDR2 SFDVKD. The ends lost 2 bases at V and 1 base at J; junction bases unmatched: 7. CDR3 length: 17 amino acids.

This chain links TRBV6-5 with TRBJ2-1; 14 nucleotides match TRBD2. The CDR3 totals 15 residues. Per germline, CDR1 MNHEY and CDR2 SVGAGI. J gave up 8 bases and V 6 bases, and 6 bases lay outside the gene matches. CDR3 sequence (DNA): TGTGCCAGCAGGGGACTAGCGGGAGTTGGGGATGAGCAGTTCTTC. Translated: CASRGLAGVGDEQFF.

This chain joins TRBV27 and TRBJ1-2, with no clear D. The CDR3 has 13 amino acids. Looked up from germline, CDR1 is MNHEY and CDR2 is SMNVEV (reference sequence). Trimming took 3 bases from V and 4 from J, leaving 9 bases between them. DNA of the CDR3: TGTGCCAGCAGTTTTCGCGGCGTCTATGGCTACACCTTC. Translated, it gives CASSFRGVYGYTF.

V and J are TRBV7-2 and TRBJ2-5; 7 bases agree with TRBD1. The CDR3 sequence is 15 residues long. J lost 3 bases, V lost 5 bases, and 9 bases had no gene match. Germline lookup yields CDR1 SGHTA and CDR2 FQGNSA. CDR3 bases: TGTGCCAGCAGCCCTACCCCAGGGGGAGAAGAGACCCAGTACTTC. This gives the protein CASSPTPGGEETQYF. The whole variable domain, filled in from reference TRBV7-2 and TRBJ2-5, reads GAGVSQSPSNKVTEKGKDVELRCDPISGHTALYWYRQSLGQGLEFLIYFQGNSAPDKSGLPSDRFSAERTGGSVSTLTIQRTQQEDSAVYLCASSPTPGGEETQYFGPGTRLLVL.

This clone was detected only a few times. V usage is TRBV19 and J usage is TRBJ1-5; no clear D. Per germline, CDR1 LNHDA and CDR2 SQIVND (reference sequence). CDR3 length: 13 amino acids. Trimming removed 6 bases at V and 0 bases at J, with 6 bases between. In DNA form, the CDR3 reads TGTGCCAGTAGGGGAGTTAGCAATCAGCCCCAGCATTTT. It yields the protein CASRGVSNQPQHF.

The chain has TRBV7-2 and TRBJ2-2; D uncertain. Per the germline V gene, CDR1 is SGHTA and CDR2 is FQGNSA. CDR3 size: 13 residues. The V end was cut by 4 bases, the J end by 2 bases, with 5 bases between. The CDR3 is CASSSTNTGELFF. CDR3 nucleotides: TGTGCCAGCAGCTCGACAAACACCGGGGAGCTGTTTTTT.

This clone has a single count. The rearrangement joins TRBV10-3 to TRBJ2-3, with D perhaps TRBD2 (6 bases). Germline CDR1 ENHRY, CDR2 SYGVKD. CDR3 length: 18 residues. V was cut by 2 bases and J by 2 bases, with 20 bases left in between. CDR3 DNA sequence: TGTGCCATCAGTGAGGCGGGGAGACTCTACACTTCCACAGATACGCAGTATTTT. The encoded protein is CAISEAGRLYTSTDTQYF.

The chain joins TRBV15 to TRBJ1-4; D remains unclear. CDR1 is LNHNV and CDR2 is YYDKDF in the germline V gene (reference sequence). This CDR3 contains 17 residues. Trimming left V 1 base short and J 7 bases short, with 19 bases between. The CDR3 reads CATSRGGSGSVGEKLFF. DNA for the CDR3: TGTGCCACCAGCAGAGGTGGGAGTGGATCCGTCGGTGAAAAACTGTTTTTT.

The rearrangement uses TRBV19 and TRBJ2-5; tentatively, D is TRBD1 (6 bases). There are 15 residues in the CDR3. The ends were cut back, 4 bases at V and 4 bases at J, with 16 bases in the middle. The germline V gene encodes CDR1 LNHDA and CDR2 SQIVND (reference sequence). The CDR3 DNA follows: TGTGCCAGTAGTACACAGGGTCGCGTCGGAGAGACCCAGTACTTC. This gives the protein CASSTQGRVGETQYF.

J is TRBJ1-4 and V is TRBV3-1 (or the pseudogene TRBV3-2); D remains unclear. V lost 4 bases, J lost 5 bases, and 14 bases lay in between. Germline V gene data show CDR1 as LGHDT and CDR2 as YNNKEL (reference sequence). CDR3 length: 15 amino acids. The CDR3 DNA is TGTGCCAGCAGCCCCCAAGCGGGTGGAAATGAAAAACTGTTTTTT. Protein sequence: CASSPQAGGNEKLFF.

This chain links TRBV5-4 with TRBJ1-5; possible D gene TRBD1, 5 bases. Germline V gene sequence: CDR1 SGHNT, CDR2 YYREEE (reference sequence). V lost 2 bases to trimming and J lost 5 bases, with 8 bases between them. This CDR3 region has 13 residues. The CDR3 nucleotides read TGTGCCAGCAGCTTCGGGGGGGATCAGCCCCAGCATTTT. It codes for CASSFGGDQPQHF.

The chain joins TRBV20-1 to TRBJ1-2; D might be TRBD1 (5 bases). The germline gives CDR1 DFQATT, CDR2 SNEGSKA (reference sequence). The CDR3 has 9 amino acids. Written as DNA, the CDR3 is TGCAGACCAGGGAATGGCTACACCTTC. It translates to CRPGNGYTF.

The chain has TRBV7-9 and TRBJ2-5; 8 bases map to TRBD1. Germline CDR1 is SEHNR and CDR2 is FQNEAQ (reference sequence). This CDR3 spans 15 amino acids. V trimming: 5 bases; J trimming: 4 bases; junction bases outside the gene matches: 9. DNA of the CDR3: TGTGCCAGCAGCCCATTGACAGGGGTTGCAGAGACCCAGTACTTC. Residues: CASSPLTGVAETQYF.

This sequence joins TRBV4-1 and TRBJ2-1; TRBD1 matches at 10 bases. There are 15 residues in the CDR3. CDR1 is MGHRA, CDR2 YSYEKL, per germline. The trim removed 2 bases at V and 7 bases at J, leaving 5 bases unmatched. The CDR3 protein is CASSQPGTGVNEQFF. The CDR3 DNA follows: TGCGCCAGCAGCCAACCAGGGACAGGGGTTAATGAGCAGTTCTTC.

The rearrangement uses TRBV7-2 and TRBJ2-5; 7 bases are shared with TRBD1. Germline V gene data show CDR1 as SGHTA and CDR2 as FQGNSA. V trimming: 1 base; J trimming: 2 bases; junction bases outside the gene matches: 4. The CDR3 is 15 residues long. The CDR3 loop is CASSLGIRGQETQYF. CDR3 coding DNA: TGTGCCAGCAGCTTAGGGATCAGGGGGCAAGAGACCCAGTACTTC.

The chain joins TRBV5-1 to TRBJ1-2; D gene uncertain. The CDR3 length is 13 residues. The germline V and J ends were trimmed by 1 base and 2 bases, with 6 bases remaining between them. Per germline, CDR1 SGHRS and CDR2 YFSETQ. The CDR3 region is CASSLQQNYGYTF. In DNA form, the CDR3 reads TGCGCCAGCAGCTTGCAACAGAACTATGGCTACACCTTC.

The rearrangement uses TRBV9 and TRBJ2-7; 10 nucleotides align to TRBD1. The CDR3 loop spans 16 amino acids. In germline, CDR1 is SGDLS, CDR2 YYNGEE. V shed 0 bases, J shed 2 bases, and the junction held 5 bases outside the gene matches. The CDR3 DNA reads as TGTGCCAGCAGCGTAGGGGGACAGGGGCCTACCTACGAGCAGTACTTC. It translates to CASSVGGQGPTYEQYF.

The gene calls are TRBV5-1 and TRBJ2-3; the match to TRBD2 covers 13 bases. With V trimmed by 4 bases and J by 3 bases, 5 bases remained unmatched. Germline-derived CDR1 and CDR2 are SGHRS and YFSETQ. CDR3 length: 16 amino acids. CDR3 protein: CASSKGLAGPTDTQYF. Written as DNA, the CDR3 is TGCGCCAGCAGCAAGGGACTAGCGGGACCAACAGATACGCAGTATTTT.

CDR3 region: CASSYDRGSGNTIYF. CDR3 coding DNA: TGCGCCAGCAGCTACGACAGGGGCTCTGGAAACACCATATATTTT. The genes are TRBV5-1 and TRBJ1-3; 8 bases agree with TRBD1. This CDR3 contains 15 residues. V shed 3 bases and J 0 bases; nucleotides not matched to a gene: 2. The germline gives CDR1 SGHRS, CDR2 YFSETQ.

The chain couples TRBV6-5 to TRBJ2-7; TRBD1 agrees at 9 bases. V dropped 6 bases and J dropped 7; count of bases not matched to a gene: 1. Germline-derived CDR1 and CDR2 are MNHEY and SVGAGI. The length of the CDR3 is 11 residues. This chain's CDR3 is CASSGTGEQYF. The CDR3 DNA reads TGTGCCAGCAGCGGGACAGGGGAGCAGTACTTC.

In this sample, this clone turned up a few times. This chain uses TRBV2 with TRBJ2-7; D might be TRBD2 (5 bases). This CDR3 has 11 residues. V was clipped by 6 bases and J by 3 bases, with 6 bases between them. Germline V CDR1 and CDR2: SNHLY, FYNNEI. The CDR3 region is CASREGYEQYF. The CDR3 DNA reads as TGTGCCAGCAGAGAGGGCTACGAGCAGTACTTC.

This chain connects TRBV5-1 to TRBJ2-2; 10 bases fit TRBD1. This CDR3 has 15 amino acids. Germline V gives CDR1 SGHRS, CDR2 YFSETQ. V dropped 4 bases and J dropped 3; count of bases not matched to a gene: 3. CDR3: CASSRGTGDTGELFF. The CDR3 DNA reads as TGCGCCAGCAGCCGGGGGACAGGGGACACCGGGGAGCTGTTTTTT. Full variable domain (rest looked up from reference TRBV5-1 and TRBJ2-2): KAGVTQTPRYLIKTRGQQVTLSCSPISGHRSVSWYQQTPGQGLQFLFEYFSETQRNKGNFPGRFSGRQFSNSRSEMNVSTLELGDSALYLCASSRGTGDTGELFFGEGSRLTVL.

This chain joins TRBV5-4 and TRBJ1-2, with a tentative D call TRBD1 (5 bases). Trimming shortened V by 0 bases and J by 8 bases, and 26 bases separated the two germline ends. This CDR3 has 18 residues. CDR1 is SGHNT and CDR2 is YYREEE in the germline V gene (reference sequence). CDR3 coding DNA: TGTGCCAGCAGCTTGGGGGGCGGTCCGGGAGGTCCGGTGAACGGCTACACCTTC. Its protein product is CASSLGGGPGGPVNGYTF.

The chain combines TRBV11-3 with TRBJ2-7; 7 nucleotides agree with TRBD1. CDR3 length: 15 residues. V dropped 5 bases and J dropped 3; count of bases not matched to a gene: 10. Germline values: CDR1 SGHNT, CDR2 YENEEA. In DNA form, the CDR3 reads TGTGCCAGCAGCCTACAGGGGACCGATTTCTACGAGCAGTACTTC. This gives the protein CASSLQGTDFYEQYF.

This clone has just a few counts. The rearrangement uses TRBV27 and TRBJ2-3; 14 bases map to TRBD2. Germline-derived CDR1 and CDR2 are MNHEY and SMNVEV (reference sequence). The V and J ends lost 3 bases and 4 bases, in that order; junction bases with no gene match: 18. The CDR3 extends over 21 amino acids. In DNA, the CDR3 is TGTGCCAGCAGTTTGCGAGGGACTAGCGGGAGTAGTACCTACGGCGCAGATACGCAGTATTTT. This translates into CASSLRGTSGSSTYGADTQYF.

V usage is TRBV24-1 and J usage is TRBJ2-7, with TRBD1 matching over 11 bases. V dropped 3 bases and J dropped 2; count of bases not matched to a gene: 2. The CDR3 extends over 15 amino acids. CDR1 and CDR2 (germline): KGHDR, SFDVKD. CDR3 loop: CATSDGTGGTYEQYF. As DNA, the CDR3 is TGTGCCACCAGTGATGGGACAGGGGGGACCTACGAGCAGTACTTC.

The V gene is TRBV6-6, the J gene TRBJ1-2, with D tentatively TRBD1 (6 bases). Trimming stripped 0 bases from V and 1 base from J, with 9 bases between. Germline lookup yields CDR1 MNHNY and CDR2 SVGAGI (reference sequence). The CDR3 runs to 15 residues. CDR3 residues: CASSYSRGDNYGYTF. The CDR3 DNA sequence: TGTGCCAGCAGTTACTCCAGGGGTGATAACTATGGCTACACCTTC.

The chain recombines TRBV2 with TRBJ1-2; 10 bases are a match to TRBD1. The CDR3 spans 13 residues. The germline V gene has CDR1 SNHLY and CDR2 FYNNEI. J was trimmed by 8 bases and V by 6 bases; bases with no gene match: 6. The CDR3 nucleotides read TGTGCCAGCAGGGCGGACAGGGGGGGCGGCTACACCTTC. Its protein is CASRADRGGGYTF.

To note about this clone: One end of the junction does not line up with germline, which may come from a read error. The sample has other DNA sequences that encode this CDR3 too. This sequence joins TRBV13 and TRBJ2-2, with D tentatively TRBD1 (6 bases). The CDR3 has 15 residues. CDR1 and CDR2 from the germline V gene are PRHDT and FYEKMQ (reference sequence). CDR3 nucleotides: TGTGCCAGCCGAGCGAAGGCCAGGGACACTGGGGAGCTGTTTTTT. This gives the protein CASRAKARDTGELFF.